The sample holds many counts of the clone carrying this T cell receptor beta chain. Its antigen is undetermined. This entry is derived from a study of CD8 T cells in ankylosing spondylitis. Study conclusions and caveats: A TCR beta motif of eight or nine highly homologous variants seemed to mark ankylosing spondylitis blood.

The CDR3 runs to 13 residues. V was shortened by 8 bases and J by 8 bases, with 15 bases between the two germline ends. Germline V lookup: CDR1 SGHTA, CDR2 FQGNSA. Each TCR beta library was made by quantitative 5'-RACE that incorporated molecular barcodes. TCRdb recomputed calls from the 5' RACE reads with MiXCR, one row per CDR3 protein. The repertoire holds 200,000 to 250,000 distinct CDR3 sequences, with around 19% as singletons. Sequencing was performed on blood, either unsorted or a sorted T cell fraction (not recorded which). This chain connects TRBV7-2 to TRBJ2-2; D is ambiguous. The clonotype comes from a male donor with ankylosing spondylitis. The chain's CDR3 is CASGEWTGGELFF. The CDR3 bases are TGTGCCAGCGGAGAGTGGACCGGGGGGGAGCTGTTTTTT.